Listed below are T cell receptor beta chains from one sample, sequenced in a study of type 1 regulatory T cells. One entry per CDR3 protein, called by TCRdb with MiXCR from the reads. Of 6,200 or so distinct CDR3 sequences detected, roughly a third appear once; the ten largest clones hold 20% to 30%. These TCRs are of unknown antigen specificity. Specimen: cultured type 1 regulatory T (Tr1) cells, either the whole culture or a sorted fraction (not recorded which). Receptor source: a human donor in good health. The CDR3 runs from the conserved cysteine through the conserved F or W. The order of the fields is V gene, J gene, clone size, D gene, CDR3 DNA, CDR3 protein. A D gene is named only where the DNA matches it firmly. Expanded clones get a size class; other rows say once, few or many, or leave the size out.

>TRBV9|TRBJ2-1|once|TRBD2
TGTGCCAGCAGCGCATCCGGGACTAGCGGGAGATTCACCTACAATGAGCAGTTCTTC
CASSASGTSGRFTYNEQFF
>TRBV7-6|TRBJ2-1|few|NA
TGTGCCAGCAGCTTAATGAGCGGAGTCTACAATGAGCAGTTCTTC
CASSLMSGVYNEQFF
>TRBV5-5|TRBJ2-7|NA|NA
TGTGCCAGCAGCTTGTTACGACCCTTGGGATCCTACGAGCAGTACTTC
CASSLLRPLGSYEQYF
>TRBV6-2/TRBV6-3|TRBJ2-3|NA|TRBD2
TGTGCCAGCAGTCTAGCGGACGCACGGGCGCATACGCAGTATTTT
CASSLADARAHTQYF
>TRBV18|TRBJ2-7|NA|NA
TGTGCCAGCTCACCCTTGCAGGGTTCCTACGAGCAGTACTTC
CASSPLQGSYEQYF
>TRBV12-3/TRBV12-4|TRBJ1-5|medium-sized|NA
TGTGCCAGCAGTGTCTGGGATCAGCCCCAGCATTTT
CASSVWDQPQHF
>TRBV11-3|TRBJ1-2|NA|NA
TGTGCCAGCAGCTTAAGACCACGGGGGGGGTTCCATGGCTACACCTTC
CASSLRPRGGFHGYTF
>TRBV7-9|TRBJ2-1|medium-sized|TRBD2
TGTGCCAGCAGCTTAGGGGCGGGACTACTCCGAAATGAGCAGTTCTTC
CASSLGAGLLRNEQFF
>TRBV7-9|TRBJ2-5|few|NA
TGTGCCAGCAGCTTAGTAGGGCCCAATTTAGAGACCCAGTACTTC
CASSLVGPNLETQYF
>TRBV4-3|TRBJ2-3|hyperexpanded|TRBD2
TGCGCCAGCAGCCAAGCTAGTAGGCTAGCGGGAGGAGGAGATACGCAGTATTTT
CASSQASRLAGGGDTQYF
>TRBV18|TRBJ2-1|few|NA
TGTGCCAGCTCAGCAACGTCGGGGGCGAACAATGAGCAGTTCTTC
CASSATSGANNEQFF
>TRBV5-1|TRBJ1-2|few|NA
TGCGCCAGCTCGGTGCAGGGCGATGGCTACACCTTC
CASSVQGDGYTF
>TRBV5-4|TRBJ2-6|medium-sized|NA
TGTGCCAGCAGCTTGGCGGGCGCTGGGGCCAACGTCCTGACTTTC
CASSLAGAGANVLTF
>TRBV5-1|TRBJ2-1|many|TRBD1
TGCGCCAGCAGCTTGACAGGGGTCTACAATGAGCAGTTCTTC
CASSLTGVYNEQFF
>TRBV5-1|TRBJ2-2|medium-sized|NA
TGCGCCAGCAGCTCAGAGGCAGGGGTCGCCGGGGAGCTGTTTTTT
CASSSEAGVAGELFF
>TRBV30|TRBJ1-1|medium-sized|NA
TGTGCCTGGAGTCCCCAGGGAGTCTCGTACACTGAAGCTTTCTTT
CAWSPQGVSYTEAFF
>TRBV11-2|TRBJ2-2|few|TRBD2
TGTGCCAGCAGCTGGGGGACTAGCGGGAGGACCGGGGAGCTGTTTTTT
CASSWGTSGRTGELFF
>TRBV7-9|TRBJ2-2|NA|TRBD2
TGTGCCAGCAGCTTAAAACTAGCGGGGCCCGGGGAGCTGTTTTTT
CASSLKLAGPGELFF
>TRBV18|TRBJ1-2|few|NA
TGTGCCAGCTCACCAGGGGAGACAGATGGCTACACCTTC
CASSPGETDGYTF
>TRBV4-3|TRBJ2-1|few|NA
TGCGCCAGCAGCCAAGATCGACCCAACAGTCAGTTCTTC
CASSQDRPNSQFF
>TRBV7-6|TRBJ2-2|many|TRBD2
TGTGCCAGCAGCTTAGGCGTAGCGGGCACCGGGGAGCTGTTTTTT
CASSLGVAGTGELFF
>TRBV5-1|TRBJ2-5|many|TRBD2
TGCGCCAGCAGCTTGGCGGCTAGCGGGGGCCCGGAGACCCAGTACTTC
CASSLAASGGPETQYF
>TRBV4-1|TRBJ2-2|NA|NA
TGCGCCAGCAGCCAAAACCAAATTAACACCGGGGAGCTGTTTTTT
CASSQNQINTGELFF